This T cell receptor beta chain was captured in a study of blood T cell repertoires in COVID-19. The ends lost 1 base at V and 7 bases at J; junction bases unmatched: 8. The CDR3 is 16 residues long. Germline CDR1 SGHNT, CDR2 YENEEA. Per the study methods: Nucleated cell number was recorded as an estimate derived from reference gene primer amplification. Profiled with immunoSEQ multiplex PCR; TCRdb holds only in-frame clones, not every one. For V, J and clone size, that table is used; D and trimming come from the DNA. This sample has around 31,000 clones, with 70% to 90% found just once. The clonotype was recovered from a woman in her 40s with active or convalescent COVID-19. The rearrangement joins TRBV11-3 to TRBJ2-1; 9 nucleotides agree with TRBD2. Input material: peripheral blood. The CDR3 nucleotides are TGTGCCAGCAGCTTAGGAATAGCGGGAGTGGGGAATGAGCAGTTCTTC. Amino acid sequence: CASSLGIAGVGNEQFF.